This TCR beta chain was captured by sequencing in a study of cytomegalovirus exposure and HLA in healthy donors. In the study overall: Unique TCRs from HLA-typed donors, roughly 89 million of them, were held in an early data release. Study conclusions and caveats: Previously analyzed data showed that most TCR beta V segments were productive at a frequency of about 90% or about 30%. It was 164 TCR beta chains that were listed as cytomegalovirus-associated.

CDR3 length equals 14 residues. Germline loops: CDR1 SGHTA, CDR2 FQGTGA. Deletions cut 5 bases from V and 5 bases from J, with 14 bases between. Only one count was recorded for this clone. The antigen remains undetermined. In the PCR, 60 Vbeta and 13 Jbeta primers were used. Assay used: immunoSEQ multiplex PCR; TCRdb lists only in-frame clones, some missing. The sample holds approximately 110,000 clones, 65% to 85% seen once. The chain has TRBV7-3 and TRBJ2-3, with D unclear. Sequencing used PBMCs. The source of this sequence is a man over 45 in good health and CMV-seronegative. This CDR3 is CASSPSSRGDTQYF. CDR3 nucleotides: TGTGCCAGCAGCCCCTCTAGTCGAGGAGATACGCAGTATTTT.